This is a list of T cell receptor beta chains from one sample in a study of blood T cells in healthy people across ages. MiXCR, run by TCRdb on the 5' RACE reads, gives a single entry per CDR3 protein. Of almost 800,000 distinct CDR3 sequences in the sample, 58% are singletons; the top ten hold 20% to 25%. Sequences were obtained from blood. Source of these receptors: a man aged 25-45 years in good health. CDR3s leave out the opening cysteine and the closing phenylalanine or tryptophan.

>TRBJ2-7|TRBV7-6
ASSPLSGRAGEQY
>.|TRBV10-3
AISRDRGDEQY
>TRBJ1-2|TRBV6-6
ASRGGDRGYGYT
>.|TRBV5-1
AGSLAATGETQY
>TRBJ1-2|TRBV7-2
ASSPRQPYGYT
>TRBJ2-3|TRBV15
ATNPRGGFTDTQY
>TRBJ2-3|TRBV15
ATSRWERTDTQY
>TRBJ2-7|TRBV29-1
SVAPSFRTYEQY
>TRBJ1-3|TRBV20-1
SARAAGNTIY
>TRBJ1-1|TRBV6-6
ASIWDRATEAF
>TRBJ2-7|TRBV20-1
SAPAIGHYEQY
>TRBJ2-1|TRBV20-1
SARVTGAKGSYNEQF
>TRBJ1-2|TRBV28
ASSVQAANYGYT
>TRBJ2-5|TRBV9
ASSVGPQRETQY
>TRBJ2-3|TRBV2
ASSDGGWADTQY
>TRBJ1-5|TRBV20-1
SAREDLNQPQH
>TRBJ1-1|TRBV6-2/TRBV6-3
ASSNPTGPHTEAF
>TRBJ2-5|TRBV11-2
ASSLDLKSGEQY
>.|TRBV6-5
ASSLSRRQETQY